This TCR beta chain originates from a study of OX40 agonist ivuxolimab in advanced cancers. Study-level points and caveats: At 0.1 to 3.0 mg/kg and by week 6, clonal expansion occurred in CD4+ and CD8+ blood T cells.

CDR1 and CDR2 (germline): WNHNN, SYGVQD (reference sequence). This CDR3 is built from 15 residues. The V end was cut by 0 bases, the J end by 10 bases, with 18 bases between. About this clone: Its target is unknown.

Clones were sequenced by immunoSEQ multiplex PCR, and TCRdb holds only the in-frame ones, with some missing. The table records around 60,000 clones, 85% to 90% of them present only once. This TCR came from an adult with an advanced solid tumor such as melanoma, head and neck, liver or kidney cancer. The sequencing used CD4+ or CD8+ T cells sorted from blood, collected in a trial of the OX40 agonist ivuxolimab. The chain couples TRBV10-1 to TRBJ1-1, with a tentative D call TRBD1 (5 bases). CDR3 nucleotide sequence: TGCGCCAGCAGTGAGTCGACGGGGGGTACCCCTCGAGCTTTCTTT. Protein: CASSESTGGTPRAFF.